One and the same sample provided the 17 T cell receptor beta chains below, sequenced in a study of cytomegalovirus exposure and HLA in healthy donors. 60 Vbeta and 13 Jbeta primers were used in PCR. Assay: immunoSEQ multiplex PCR; the TCRdb copy retains only in-frame clones and omits some. The sample carries more than 75,000 clones, more than 75% recorded once. Specimen: PBMCs. Every receptor here comes from a woman aged 40 to 49 in good health and CMV-seronegative.

The chain couples TRBV12-5 to TRBJ2-7; 9 bases match TRBD1. The CDR3 covers 16 residues. Germline loops: CDR1 LGHNT, CDR2 FRNRAP. V lost 7 bases and J lost 6; bases outside the gene matches: 16. CDR3: CASAPPGGQGYGEQYF. In DNA form, the CDR3 reads TGTGCTAGTGCCCCCCCCGGAGGACAGGGGTACGGCGAGCAGTACTTC. The full variable domain, its missing parts supplied by reference TRBV12-5 and TRBJ2-7, is DARVTQTPRHKVTEMGQEVTMRCQPILGHNTVFWYRQTMMQGLELLAYFRNRAPLDDSGMPKDRFSAEMPDATLATLKIQPSEPRDSAVYFCASAPPGGQGYGEQYFGPGTRLTVT.

Here the CDR3 DNA reads TGTGCCACCAGCAGGGGCTTTCAGGGGGCCTACGAGCAGTACTTC. This encodes CATSRGFQGAYEQYF. V gene TRBV15 combines with J gene TRBJ2-7; 7 bases are a match to TRBD1. CDR1 and CDR2 from the germline V gene are LNHNV and YYDKDF (reference sequence). CDR3 size: 15 residues. The V gene end was trimmed by 3 bases and the J gene end by 2 bases; junction bases not matched to a gene: 7.

This clone occurred once. This rearrangement joins TRBV4-3 to TRBJ2-1; no clear D gene. CDR1 and CDR2 (germline): LGHNA, YSLEER. The CDR3 is 16 residues long. With 1 base removed from V and 3 bases from J, the gap between germline ends came to 13 bases. Here the CDR3 DNA reads TGCGCCAGCAGCCAAGGATCGGGTTCCGTCTACAATGAGCAGTTCTTC. As protein: CASSQGSGSVYNEQFF.

The chain is built from TRBV5-6 and TRBJ1-6, with D maybe TRBD1 (5 bases). In germline, CDR1 is SGHDT, CDR2 YYEEEE. V shed 3 bases and J shed 9 bases, with 10 bases lying between them. The CDR3 is 13 residues long. CDR3 bases: TGTGCCAGCAGCTCTATGACAGCTTCACCCCTCCACTTT. This encodes CASSSMTASPLHF.

This clone has a single count. The chain links TRBV4-2 to TRBJ2-3; 10 positions agree with TRBD2. The V segment lost 4 bases and the J segment 6 bases; nucleotides outside the gene matches: 7. From germline, CDR1 is LGHNA and CDR2 YNFKEQ. The CDR3 has 15 amino acids. The CDR3 region has the DNA TGTGCCAGCAGCCTCTCAGCGGGGGGGCCGGATACGCAGTATTTT. It codes for CASSLSAGGPDTQYF.

The gene calls are TRBV19 and TRBJ1-1, with a tentative D call TRBD1 (6 bases). Per germline, CDR1 LNHDA and CDR2 SQIVND (reference sequence). Trimming took off 1 base at V and 11 bases at J, with 20 bases between the two ends. The CDR3 sequence is 15 residues long. DNA for the CDR3: TGTGCCAGTAGTATAGGAAGCATACAGGGTTTGTTCGCTTTCTTT. Protein sequence: CASSIGSIQGLFAFF.

This clone was picked up a small number of times. The DNA of the CDR3 is TGTGCCAGCAGCCGACAGACAACTAATGAAAAACTGTTTTTT. Translating it yields CASSRQTTNEKLFF. The rearrangement links TRBV7-2 to TRBJ1-4, with TRBD1 as a possible D gene (5 bases). Trimming left V 5 bases short and J 0 bases short, with 7 bases between. Germline CDR1 reads SGHTA; CDR2 reads FQGNSA. CDR3 length equals 14 residues.

This chain uses TRBV7-2 with TRBJ1-4; D is perhaps TRBD1 (5 bases). Germline CDR1 reads SGHTA; CDR2 reads FQGNSA. This CDR3 has 16 amino acids. The ends were cut back, 2 bases at V and 5 bases at J, with 15 bases in the middle. CDR3 protein: CASSLSRGARNEKLFF. The CDR3 DNA reads TGTGCCAGCAGCTTAAGCCGCGGGGCGAGGAATGAAAAACTGTTTTTT.

This rearrangement joins TRBV7-3 to TRBJ2-1; a possible D gene is TRBD1 (5 bases). V lost 5 bases and J lost 1, with 15 bases in between. The CDR3 runs to 16 residues. Germline CDR1 and CDR2: SGHTA and FQGTGA. The CDR3 loop reads CASSPDARQSYNEQFF. CDR3 DNA: TGTGCCAGCAGCCCCGATGCCAGACAGTCCTACAATGAGCAGTTCTTC.

The DNA of the CDR3 is TGTGCCAGCAGCTCTTTGGGAGCGGGAGGGCAAGAGACCCAGTACTTC. Translation: CASSSLGAGGQETQYF. This chain connects TRBV2 to TRBJ2-5; 10 bases are a match to TRBD2. The CDR3 has 16 residues. J was trimmed by 2 bases and V by 6 bases; bases with no gene match: 9. CDR1 and CDR2 (germline): SNHLY, FYNNEI.

This clone was seen more than once but under ten times. The chain recombines TRBV9 with TRBJ2-1, with 14 bases matching TRBD2. The germline CDR1 and CDR2 sequences are SGDLS and YYNGEE. Trimming at V came to 3 bases and at J to 4 bases, leaving 3 bases not matched to a gene. This CDR3 has 16 amino acids. CDR3 DNA: TGTGCCAGCAGCGCCAGACTAGCGGGGGGGTACAATGAGCAGTTCTTC. This translates into CASSARLAGGYNEQFF.

This clone is a singleton in its sample. The gene calls are TRBV4-1 and TRBJ2-3; 7 bases agree with TRBD2. J was trimmed by 2 bases and V by 2 bases; bases with no gene match: 16. The V gene's germline CDR1 is MGHRA and CDR2 YSYEKL. The CDR3 is 19 amino acids. DNA of the CDR3: TGCGCCAGCAGCCAAAGGTCACTAGGCGGCGGGGGTGACACAGATACGCAGTATTTT. Protein sequence: CASSQRSLGGGGDTDTQYF.

The V call is TRBV30, the J call TRBJ2-5, with D unclear. In germline, CDR1 is GTSNPN, CDR2 SVGIG (reference sequence). CDR3 length: 13 residues. Trimming pared 0 bases from V and 2 bases from J, leaving 7 bases between. For the CDR3, the DNA is TGTGCCTGGAGTGTGCTAGTTCAAGAGACCCAGTACTTC. It codes for CAWSVLVQETQYF.

The CDR3 region has the DNA TGTGCCAGCAGCCCAGGTTTCGGGCGGGGGAACACAGATACGCAGTATTTT. It codes for CASSPGFGRGNTDTQYF. The V and J genes are TRBV14 and TRBJ2-3, with 7 nucleotides matching TRBD2. Germline V lookup: CDR1 SGHDN, CDR2 FVKESK. The CDR3 is made up of 17 amino acids. Trimming cost V 4 bases and J 2 bases; bases outside gene matches: 12.

V usage is TRBV29-1 and J usage is TRBJ2-1, with 10 nucleotides matching TRBD2. The CDR3 is made up of 13 amino acids. With V trimmed by 7 bases and J by 4 bases, 4 bases remained unmatched. Germline V gives CDR1 SQVTM, CDR2 ANQGSEA. The CDR3 loop reads CSAKRGGYNEQFF. The CDR3 region has the DNA TGCAGCGCGAAGCGGGGGGGTTACAATGAGCAGTTCTTC.

This clone was seen ten or more times. CDR3 sequence reads: CASSVSGENEKLFF. DNA of the CDR3: TGTGCCAGCAGCGTATCCGGAGAGAATGAAAAACTGTTTTTT. The V call is TRBV9, the J call TRBJ1-4; D ambiguous. This CDR3 spans 14 amino acids. Looked up from germline, CDR1 is SGDLS and CDR2 is YYNGEE. The V end lost 1 base, the J end lost 5 bases, and 9 bases lay between the germline ends.

This clone occurred once. The chain joins TRBV6-1 to TRBJ2-7, with 7 bases lining up with TRBD1. CDR1 is MNHNS and CDR2 is SASEGT in the germline V gene. The CDR3 totals 14 residues. Trimming at V came to 1 base and at J to 3 bases, leaving 3 bases not matched to a gene. In DNA form, the CDR3 reads TGTGCCAGCAGTGAAGGCGACAGGGACTACGAGCAGTACTTC. Translated: CASSEGDRDYEQYF.